This TCR beta chain emerged from a study of cytomegalovirus exposure and HLA in healthy donors. This PCR relied on a set of 60 Vbeta primers and 13 Jbeta primers. Assay: immunoSEQ multiplex PCR; the TCRdb copy retains only in-frame clones and omits some. Seen here are over 150,000 clones, 65% to 85% observed once, and the top ten hold 2.8%. The CDR3 is 15 residues long. The trim removed 4 bases at V and 8 bases at J, leaving 9 bases unmatched. Germline CDR1 is SGHRS and CDR2 is YFSETQ. This clone has just a few counts. The sequenced sample consisted of PBMCs. The genes are TRBV5-1 and TRBJ1-4, with 9 bases lining up with TRBD1. The origin of this receptor is a man younger than 30 in good health and CMV-seronegative. CDR3 DNA sequence: TGCGCCAGCAGCCCTGGACAGGGGCTTAGGGAAAAACTGTTTTTT. Encoded protein: CASSPGQGLREKLFF.